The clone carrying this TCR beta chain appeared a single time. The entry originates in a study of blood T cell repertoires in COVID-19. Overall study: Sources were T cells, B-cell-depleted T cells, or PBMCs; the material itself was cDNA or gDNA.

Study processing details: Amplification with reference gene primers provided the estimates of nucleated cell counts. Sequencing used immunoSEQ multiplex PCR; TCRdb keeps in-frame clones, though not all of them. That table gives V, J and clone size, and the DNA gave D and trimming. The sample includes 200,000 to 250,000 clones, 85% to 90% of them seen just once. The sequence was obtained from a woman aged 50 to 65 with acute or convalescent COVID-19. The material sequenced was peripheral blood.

This CDR3 reads CASSPSTSGLQETQYF. The CDR3 bases are TGTGCCAGCTCACCAAGCACTAGCGGGTTACAAGAGACCCAGTACTTC. The chain is built from TRBV18 and TRBJ2-5, with TRBD2 identical over 9 bases. The CDR3 is 16 amino acids. CDR1 KGHSH and CDR2 LQKENI come from the germline V gene. V lost 2 bases to trimming and J lost 2 bases; unmatched junction nucleotides: 6. The variable domain in full, with the rest retrieved from reference TRBV18 and TRBJ2-5, is NAGVMQNPRHLVRRRGQEARLRCSPMKGHSHVYWYRQLPEEGLKFMVYLQKENIIDESGMPKERFSAEFPKEGPSILRIQQVVRGDSAAYFCASSPSTSGLQETQYFGPGTRLLVL.